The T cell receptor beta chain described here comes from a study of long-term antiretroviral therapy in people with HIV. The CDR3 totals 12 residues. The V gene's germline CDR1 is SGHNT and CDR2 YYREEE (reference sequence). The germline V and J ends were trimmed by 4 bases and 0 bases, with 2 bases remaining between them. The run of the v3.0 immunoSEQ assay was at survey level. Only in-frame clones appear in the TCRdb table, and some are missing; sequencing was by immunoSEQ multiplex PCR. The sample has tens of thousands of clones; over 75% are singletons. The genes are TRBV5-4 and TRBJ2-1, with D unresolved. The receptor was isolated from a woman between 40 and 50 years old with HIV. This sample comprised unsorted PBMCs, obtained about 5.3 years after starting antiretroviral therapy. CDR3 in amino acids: CASSRSYNEQFF. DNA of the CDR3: TGTGCCAGCAGCCGCTCCTACAATGAGCAGTTCTTC.